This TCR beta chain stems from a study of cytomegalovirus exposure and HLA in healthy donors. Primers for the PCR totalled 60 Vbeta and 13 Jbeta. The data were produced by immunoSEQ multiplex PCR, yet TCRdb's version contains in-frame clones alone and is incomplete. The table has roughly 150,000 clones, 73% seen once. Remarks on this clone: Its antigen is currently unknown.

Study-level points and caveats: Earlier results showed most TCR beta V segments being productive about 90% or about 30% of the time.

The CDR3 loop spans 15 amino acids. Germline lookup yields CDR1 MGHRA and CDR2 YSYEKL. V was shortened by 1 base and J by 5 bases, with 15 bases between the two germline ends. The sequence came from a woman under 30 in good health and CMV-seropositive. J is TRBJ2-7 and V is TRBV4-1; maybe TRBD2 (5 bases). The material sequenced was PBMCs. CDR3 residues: CASSQVRVRRDEQYF. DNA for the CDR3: TGCGCCAGCAGCCAAGTGAGGGTACGCCGCGACGAGCAGTACTTC.